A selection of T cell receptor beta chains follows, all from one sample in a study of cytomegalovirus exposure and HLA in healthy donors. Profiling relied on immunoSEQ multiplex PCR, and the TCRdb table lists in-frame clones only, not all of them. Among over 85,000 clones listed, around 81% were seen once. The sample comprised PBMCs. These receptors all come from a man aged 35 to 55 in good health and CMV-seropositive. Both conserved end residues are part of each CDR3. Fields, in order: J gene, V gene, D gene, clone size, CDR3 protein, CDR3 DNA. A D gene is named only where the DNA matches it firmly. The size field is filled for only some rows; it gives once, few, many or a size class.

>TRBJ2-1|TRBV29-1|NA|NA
CSVGGGGAYNEQFF
TGCAGCGTTGGTGGAGGGGGGGCCTACAATGAGCAGTTCTTC
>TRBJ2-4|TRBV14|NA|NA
CASSQGHPKNIQYF
TGTGCCAGCAGCCAGGGACACCCCAAAAACATTCAGTACTTC
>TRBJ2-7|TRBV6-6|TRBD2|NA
CASSGGLSSYEQYF
TGTGCCAGCAGCGGGGGGTTAAGCTCCTACGAGCAGTACTTC
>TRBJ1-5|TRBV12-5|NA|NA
CASGLNGGRLNQPQHF
TGTGCTAGTGGTTTGAATGGGGGGAGGTTGAATCAGCCCCAGCATTTT
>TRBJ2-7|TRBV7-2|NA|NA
CASSRTRGAAYEQYF
TGTGCCAGCAGTCGGACCAGGGGGGCTGCCTACGAGCAGTACTTC
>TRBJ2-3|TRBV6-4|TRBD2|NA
CASSLAGSTDTQYF
TGTGCCAGCAGCTTAGCGGGTAGCACAGATACGCAGTATTTT
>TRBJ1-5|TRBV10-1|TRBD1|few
CARPCRDRGGNQPQHF
TGCGCCAGACCATGCCGGGACAGGGGGGGGAATCAGCCCCAGCATTTT
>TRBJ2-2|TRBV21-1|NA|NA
CASRSGGAAGELFF
TGTGCCAGCAGGAGCGGGGGGGCCGCCGGGGAGCTGTTTTTT
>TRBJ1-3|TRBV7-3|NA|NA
CASSWRRGNTIYF
TGTGCCAGCAGCTGGAGGAGGGGAAACACCATATATTTT
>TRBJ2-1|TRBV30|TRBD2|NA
CAWVYSGGYNEQFF
TGTGCCTGGGTTTATAGCGGGGGTTACAATGAGCAGTTCTTC
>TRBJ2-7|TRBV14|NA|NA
CASSHPSRPSAHPAYEQYF
TGTGCCAGCAGCCACCCTTCGAGGCCATCAGCTCATCCTGCCTACGAGCAGTACTTC
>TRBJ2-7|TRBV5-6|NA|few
CASSSPHTYEQYF
TGTGCCAGCAGCTCCCCACACACCTACGAGCAGTACTTC
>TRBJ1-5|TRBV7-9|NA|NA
CASSQGSNQPQHF
TGTGCCAGCTCACAGGGAAGCAATCAGCCCCAGCATTTT
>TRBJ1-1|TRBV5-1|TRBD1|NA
CASSRGQPNTEAFF
TGCGCCAGCAGCCGGGGACAGCCAAACACTGAAGCTTTCTTT
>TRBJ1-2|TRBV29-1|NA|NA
CSVGPAGNYGYTF
TGCAGCGTGGGTCCGGCAGGGAACTATGGCTACACCTTC
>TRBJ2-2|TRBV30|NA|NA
CAWRGGANTGELFF
TGTGCCTGGAGGGGGGGAGCGAACACCGGGGAGCTGTTTTTT
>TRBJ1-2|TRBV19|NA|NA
CASTSLLTRYGYTF
TGTGCCAGTACCTCTTTACTTACCCGCTATGGCTACACCTTC
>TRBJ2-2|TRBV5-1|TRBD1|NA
CASGQGAGEAGELFF
TGCGCCAGCGGGCAGGGGGCCGGGGAGGCCGGGGAGCTGTTTTTT